This passage covers 12 T cell receptor beta chains from one sample sequenced in a study of blood T cells in healthy people across ages. Sample-barcoded 5' priming and a J-beta primer mix drove a second PCR of roughly 6 to 12 cycles. TCRdb redid the calling of the 5' RACE reads with MiXCR, one entry per CDR3 protein. The sample records 800,000 or so distinct CDR3 sequences, around half being singletons. Sequences were obtained from blood. All receptors derive from a man at least 80 years old in good health.

The chain employs TRBV20-1 and TRBJ1-2; TRBD1 might be the D (5 bases). CDR1 DFQATT and CDR2 SNEGSKA come from the germline V gene (reference sequence). Trimming took off 0 bases at V and 2 bases at J, with 16 bases between the two ends. This CDR3 region has 16 residues. The CDR3 DNA reads TGCAGTGCTAGAGAACCCCGTCAGGGTGGGAACTATGGCTACACCTTC. Protein sequence: CSAREPRQGGNYGYTF.

This clonotype was seen more than once but under ten times. The rearrangement links TRBV11-1 to TRBJ2-1, with 9 bases lining up with TRBD2. Germline V gene lookup returns CDR1 SGHAT and CDR2 FQDESV (reference sequence). V was clipped by 8 bases and J by 8 bases; unmatched bases: 16. The CDR3 runs 16 residues. The CDR3 bases are TGTGCCAGCCGACCCGCGACTAGCGGCCTGATGGATGAGCAGTTCTTC. It specifies CASRPATSGLMDEQFF.

This clonotype was recorded a few times. V usage is TRBV6-2 or TRBV6-3 and J usage is TRBJ2-1, with a possible D match to TRBD2 (6 bases). V shed 5 bases and J shed 5 bases, with 19 bases lying between them. CDR1 MNHEY and CDR2 SVGEGT come from the germline V gene. The length of the CDR3 is 16 residues. CDR3 sequence reads: CASSGVAAVANNEQFF. The CDR3 bases are TGTGCCAGCAGTGGGGTAGCGGCCGTCGCTAACAATGAGCAGTTCTTC.

The CDR3 DNA sequence: TGTGCCAGCAGTCCTAGTCCGATACAGCTAGGACCAGCCGATACGCAGTATTTT. Encoded protein: CASSPSPIQLGPADTQYF. The chain has TRBV6-1 and TRBJ2-3, with D unclear. This CDR3 contains 18 residues. The ends were cut back, 5 bases at V and 6 bases at J, with 27 bases in the middle. CDR1 and CDR2 (germline): MNHNS, SASEGT.

Remarks on this clonotype: A much larger clonotype is one base distant, so this may be a read error. The chain couples TRBV20-1 to TRBJ2-3, with a possible D match to TRBD2 (5 bases). The CDR3 sequence is 16 residues long. The V and J ends lost 6 bases and 0 bases respectively, with 19 bases between them. Germline V gene lookup returns CDR1 DFQATT and CDR2 SNEGSKA (reference sequence). CDR3 coding DNA: TGCAGTGCCCTACTAGTGGGAGACACTAGCACAGATACGCAGTATTTT. It is translated as CSALLVGDTSTDTQYF.

This clonotype is a singleton in its sample. V usage is TRBV5-1 and J usage is TRBJ2-5; D is unclear. The CDR3 is 14 residues long. Germline CDR1 SGHRS, CDR2 YFSETQ. Deletions cut 1 base from V and 1 base from J, with 8 bases between. The CDR3 nucleotides are TGCGCCAGCAGCTTGCAGGATTTCCAAGAGACCCAGTACTTC. This encodes CASSLQDFQETQYF.

This clonotype was recorded a few times. This chain joins TRBV7-2 and TRBJ2-5; D possibly corresponds to TRBD1 (6 bases). The length of the CDR3 is 17 residues. V gave up 4 bases and J gave up 4 bases, with 22 bases separating them. Germline CDR1 and CDR2: SGHTA and FQGNSA. In DNA form, the CDR3 reads TGTGCCAGCAGCTCCCCTGGCGTGGGGGCGCGGTTAGAGACCCAGTACTTC. Its protein is CASSSPGVGARLETQYF.

As to this clonotype: A much more abundant neighbour one base away suggests this may be a read error. V and J are TRBV12-3 or TRBV12-4 and TRBJ1-1; 7 bases match TRBD1. Trimming removed 7 bases from V and 4 bases from J; junction bases left unmatched: 6. The CDR3 contains 13 residues. CDR3 sequence: CASIPTGSTEAFF. CDR3 bases: TGTGCCAGCATTCCGACAGGGTCCACTGAAGCTTTCTTT.

The rearrangement uses TRBV18 and TRBJ2-7; TRBD2 aligns across 15 bases. There are 18 residues in the CDR3. The V and J ends lost 3 bases and 0 bases, in that order; junction bases with no gene match: 6. Germline loops: CDR1 KGHSH, CDR2 LQKENI. CDR3 nucleotide sequence: TGTGCCAGCTCACCGGGACTAGCGGGAGGCGTGAGCTCCTACGAGCAGTACTTC. This encodes CASSPGLAGGVSSYEQYF.

The gene calls are TRBV9 and TRBJ2-7, with D maybe TRBD2 (6 bases). The CDR3 has 16 amino acids. Germline CDR1 reads SGDLS; CDR2 reads YYNGEE. V shed 4 bases and J shed 0 bases, with 17 bases lying between them. Written as DNA, the CDR3 is TGTGCCAGCAGCCCGGGCGCTGAGCGGGCCTCCTACGAGCAGTACTTC. Amino acid sequence: CASSPGAERASYEQYF.

This rearrangement joins TRBV6-4 to TRBJ2-1; 9 nucleotides line up with TRBD1. The CDR3 spans 15 residues. The ends lost 6 bases at V and 3 bases at J; junction bases unmatched: 6. The germline V gene has CDR1 MRHNA and CDR2 SNTAGT. The CDR3 reads CASRGAGQGYNEQFF. The DNA of the CDR3 is TGTGCCAGCAGAGGAGCGGGACAGGGCTACAATGAGCAGTTCTTC.

The chain couples TRBV29-1 to TRBJ1-4; 9 bases map to TRBD1. Germline V gene lookup returns CDR1 SQVTM and CDR2 ANQGSEA. V was pared by 4 bases and J by 8 bases, with 8 bases of the junction left unmatched. CDR3 length: 14 amino acids. CDR3 region: CSVAPGQGTEKLFF. CDR3 nucleotide sequence: TGCAGCGTTGCACCGGGACAGGGTACCGAAAAACTGTTTTTT.